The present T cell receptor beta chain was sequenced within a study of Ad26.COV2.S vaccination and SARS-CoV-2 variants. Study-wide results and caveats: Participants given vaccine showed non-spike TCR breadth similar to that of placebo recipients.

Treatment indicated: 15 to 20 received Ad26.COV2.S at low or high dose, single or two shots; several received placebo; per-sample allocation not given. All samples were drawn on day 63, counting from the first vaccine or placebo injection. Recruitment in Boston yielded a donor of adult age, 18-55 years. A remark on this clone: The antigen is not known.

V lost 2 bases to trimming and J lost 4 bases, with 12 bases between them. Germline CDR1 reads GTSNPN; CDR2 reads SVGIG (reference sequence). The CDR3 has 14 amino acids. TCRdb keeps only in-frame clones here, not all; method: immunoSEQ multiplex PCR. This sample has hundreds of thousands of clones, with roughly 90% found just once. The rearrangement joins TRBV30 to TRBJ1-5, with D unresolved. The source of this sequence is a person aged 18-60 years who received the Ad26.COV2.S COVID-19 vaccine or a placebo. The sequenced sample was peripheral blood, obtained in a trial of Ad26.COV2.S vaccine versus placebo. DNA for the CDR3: TGTGCCTGGAGTTTAGGACGGAAAAATCAGCCCCAGCATTTT. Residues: CAWSLGRKNQPQHF.